The subject of this entry is one T cell receptor (beta chain). Its antigen remains unidentified. This sample is part of a study of T cell responses to AZD1222 COVID-19 vaccine. Study results and limitations: Baseline seropositivity characterized only a handful of AZD1222 recipients. Vaccine-associated CD4 TCRs spanned spike, dominant at 160-218 and 743-854.

CDR3 length: 16 residues. J gave up 2 bases and V 0 bases, and 4 bases lay outside the gene matches. Germline CDR1 reads SGHAT; CDR2 reads FQDESV (reference sequence). Method: immunoSEQ multiplex PCR; TCRdb's copy keeps in-frame clones and lacks some. The sample lists 100,000 to 150,000 clones, over 90% occurring once. This chain links TRBV11-1 with TRBJ2-7; TRBD1 matches at 10 bases. The clonotype was recovered from an adult in good health. Material: peripheral blood, obtained on day 0 of AZD1222 vaccination. The DNA of the CDR3 is TGTGCCAGCAGCTTAGCTCGGACAGGGGGGACCTACGAGCAGTACTTC. Encoded protein: CASSLARTGGTYEQYF.